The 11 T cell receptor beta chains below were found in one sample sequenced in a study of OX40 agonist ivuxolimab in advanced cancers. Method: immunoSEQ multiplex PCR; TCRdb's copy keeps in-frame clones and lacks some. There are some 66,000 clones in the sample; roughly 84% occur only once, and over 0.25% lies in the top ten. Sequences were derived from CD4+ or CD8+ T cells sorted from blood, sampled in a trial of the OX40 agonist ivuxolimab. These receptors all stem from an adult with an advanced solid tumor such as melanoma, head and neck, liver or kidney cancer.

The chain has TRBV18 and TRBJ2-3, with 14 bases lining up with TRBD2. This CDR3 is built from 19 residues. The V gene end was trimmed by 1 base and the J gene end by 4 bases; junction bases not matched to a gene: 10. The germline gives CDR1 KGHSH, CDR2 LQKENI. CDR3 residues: CASSPLPGTSGSGADTQYF. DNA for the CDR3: TGTGCCAGCTCACCACTGCCGGGGACTAGCGGGAGTGGTGCAGATACGCAGTATTTT.

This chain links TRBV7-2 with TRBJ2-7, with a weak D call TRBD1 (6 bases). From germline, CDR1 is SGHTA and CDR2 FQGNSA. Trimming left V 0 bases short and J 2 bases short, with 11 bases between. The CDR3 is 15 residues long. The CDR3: CASSLAPGQAYEQYF. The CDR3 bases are TGTGCCAGCAGCTTAGCACCGGGACAAGCCTACGAGCAGTACTTC.

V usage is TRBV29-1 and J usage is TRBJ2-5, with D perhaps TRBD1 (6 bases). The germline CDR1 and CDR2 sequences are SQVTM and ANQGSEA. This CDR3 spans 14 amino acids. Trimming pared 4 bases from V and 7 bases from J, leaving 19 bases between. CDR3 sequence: CSVATGSGMGTQYF. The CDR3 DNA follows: TGCAGCGTTGCAACAGGGTCCGGCATGGGGACCCAGTACTTC.

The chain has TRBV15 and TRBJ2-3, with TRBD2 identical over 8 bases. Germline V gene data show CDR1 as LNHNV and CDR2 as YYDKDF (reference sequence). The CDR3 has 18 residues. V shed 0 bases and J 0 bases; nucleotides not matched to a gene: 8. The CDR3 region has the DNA TGTGCCACCAGCAGAGATCTGGGAGCGGGAGTTAGCACAGATACGCAGTATTTT. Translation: CATSRDLGAGVSTDTQYF.

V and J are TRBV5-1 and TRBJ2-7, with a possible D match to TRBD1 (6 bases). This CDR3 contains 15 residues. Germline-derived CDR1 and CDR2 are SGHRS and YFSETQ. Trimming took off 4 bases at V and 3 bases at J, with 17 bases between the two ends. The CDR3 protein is CASSTGTPLYYEQYF. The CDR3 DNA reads TGCGCCAGCAGCACCGGGACACCTTTATACTACGAGCAGTACTTC.

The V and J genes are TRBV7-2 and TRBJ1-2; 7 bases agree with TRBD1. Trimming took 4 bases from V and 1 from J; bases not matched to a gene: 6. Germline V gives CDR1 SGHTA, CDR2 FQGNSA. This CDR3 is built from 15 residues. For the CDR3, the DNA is TGTGCCAGCAGCTACACTAGGGACAGTAACTATGGCTACACCTTC. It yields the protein CASSYTRDSNYGYTF.

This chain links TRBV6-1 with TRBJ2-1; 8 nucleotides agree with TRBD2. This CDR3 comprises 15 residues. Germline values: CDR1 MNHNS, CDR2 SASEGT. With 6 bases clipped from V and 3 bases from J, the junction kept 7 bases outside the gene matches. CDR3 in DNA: TGTGCCAGCAGAATTACCGGGACTAGCTACAATGAGCAGTTCTTC. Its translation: CASRITGTSYNEQFF.

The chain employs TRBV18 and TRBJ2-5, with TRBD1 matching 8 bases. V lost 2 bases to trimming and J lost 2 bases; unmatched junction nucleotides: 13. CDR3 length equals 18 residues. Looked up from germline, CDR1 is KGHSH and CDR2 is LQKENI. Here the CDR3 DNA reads TGTGCCAGCTCACCAGGGTATCCCGGGACAGGAGCGCAAGAGACCCAGTACTTC. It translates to CASSPGYPGTGAQETQYF.

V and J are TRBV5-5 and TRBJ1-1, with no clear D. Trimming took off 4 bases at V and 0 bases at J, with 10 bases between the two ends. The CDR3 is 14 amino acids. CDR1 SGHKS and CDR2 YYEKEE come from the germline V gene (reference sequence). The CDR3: CASSLQGMNTEAFF. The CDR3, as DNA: TGTGCCAGCAGCCTTCAAGGGATGAACACTGAAGCTTTCTTT.

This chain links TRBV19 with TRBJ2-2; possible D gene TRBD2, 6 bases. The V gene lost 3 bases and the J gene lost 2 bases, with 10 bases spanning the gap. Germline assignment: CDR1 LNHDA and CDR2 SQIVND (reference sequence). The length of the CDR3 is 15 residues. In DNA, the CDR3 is TGTGCCAGTAGTATTACCGGGACTAACACCGGGGAGCTGTTTTTT. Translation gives CASSITGTNTGELFF.

The CDR3 sequence is CASSTYPGGQRNTIYF. CDR3 nucleotide sequence: TGTGCCAGCAGTACCTATCCAGGGGGCCAGAGAAACACCATATATTTT. This rearrangement joins TRBV28 to TRBJ1-3; 8 bases are a match to TRBD1. Germline lookup yields CDR1 MDHEN and CDR2 SYDVKM. After removal of 5 bases from V and 5 bases from J, the junction contained 11 bases not matched to a gene. CDR3 size: 16 residues.